This T cell receptor beta chain originates from a study of cytomegalovirus exposure and HLA in healthy donors. Study-level findings and limits: The sole available immune exposure information was CMV serostatus. In vitro assays verified that three CMV-associated chains recognized CMV antigens specifically.

Per germline, CDR1 MNHEY and CDR2 SVGAGI. This CDR3 is built from 14 residues. The primer mix had 60 Vbeta and 13 Jbeta primers. Some clones are missing from TCRdb's copy, which holds only in-frame ones; the method was immunoSEQ multiplex PCR. The table lists around 150,000 clones, around 79% of them singletons. This clone was recorded once. Its antigen is unknown. The TCR comes from a man over 45 in good health and CMV-seropositive. This chain links TRBV6-5 with TRBJ2-7; 11 bases map to TRBD2. Sequences were obtained from PBMCs. The CDR3 DNA is TGTGCTGGGGTAGCGGGAGGGAGCTCCTACGAGCAGTACTTC. It yields the protein CAGVAGGSSYEQYF.